This T cell receptor (beta chain) came from a study of blood T cell repertoires in COVID-19. This clone has just a few counts. Clones were read by immunoSEQ multiplex PCR, and TCRdb kept only the in-frame ones, dropping some. The sample has about 190,000 clones; 80% are singletons. The CDR3 covers 14 residues. The germline V gene encodes CDR1 WNHNN and CDR2 SYGVQD (reference sequence). After removal of 4 bases from V and 8 bases from J, the junction contained 5 bases not matched to a gene. Sequenced sample: peripheral blood. The clonotype originates from a man aged 55 to 70 with acute or convalescent COVID-19. The chain uses TRBV10-1 and TRBJ1-2, with TRBD1 matching 12 bases. CDR3 DNA sequence: TGCGCCAGCAGTGCCGGGACAGGGGGCGACGGCTACACCTTC. This codes for CASSAGTGGDGYTF.